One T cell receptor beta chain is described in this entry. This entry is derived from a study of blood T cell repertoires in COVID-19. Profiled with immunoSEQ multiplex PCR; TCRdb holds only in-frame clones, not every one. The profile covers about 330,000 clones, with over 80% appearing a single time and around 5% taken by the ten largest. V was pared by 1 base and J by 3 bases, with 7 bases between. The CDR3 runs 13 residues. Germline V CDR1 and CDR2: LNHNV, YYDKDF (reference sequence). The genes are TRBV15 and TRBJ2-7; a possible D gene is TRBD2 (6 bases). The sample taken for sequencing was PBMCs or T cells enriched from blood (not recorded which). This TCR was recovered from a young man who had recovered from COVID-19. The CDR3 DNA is TGTGCCACCAGCAGAGGGACTAACTACGAGCAGTACTTC. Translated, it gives CATSRGTNYEQYF. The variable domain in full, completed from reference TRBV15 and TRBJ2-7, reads DAMVIQNPRYQVTQFGKPVTLSCSQTLNHNVMYWYQQKSSQAPKLLFHYYDKDFNNEADTPDNFQSRRPNTSFCFLDIRSPGLGDTAMYLCATSRGTNYEQYFGPGTRLTVT.